This T cell receptor beta chain was obtained from a study of shared clonotypes between healthy human individuals. This CDR3 is 15 amino acids long. Trimming took 6 bases from V and 5 from J, leaving 17 bases between them. Germline V gene lookup returns CDR1 KGHSH and CDR2 LQKENI. Free of recent acute infections or vaccinations, the donors were healthy HIV-negative adults. TCRdb keeps only in-frame clones here, not all; method: immunoSEQ multiplex PCR. This sample has hundreds of thousands of clones, with about 80% found just once. The V call is TRBV18, the J call TRBJ1-5; D remains ambiguous. Sequencing input: memory CD4+ T cells sorted from blood. Subset defined: CD45RA-negative fraction. This TCR derives from a woman between 25 and 40 years old in good health. The CDR3 loop reads CASSGGFKTDQPQHF. In DNA form, the CDR3 reads TGTGCCAGCTCGGGAGGGTTTAAGACGGATCAGCCCCAGCATTTT.